This T cell receptor beta chain was documented in a study of cytomegalovirus exposure and HLA in healthy donors. General study results and limits: Available immune exposure information was restricted to CMV serostatus only. The authors later found TCR association rates varying by HLA locus, with DRB1 most and HLA-C fewest.

With respect to this clone: What it binds is not known.

V lost 5 bases and J lost 7; bases outside the gene matches: 4. CDR1 is SSHAT and CDR2 is FNYEAQ in the germline V gene (reference sequence). The CDR3 runs to 14 residues. PCR primers comprised 60 Vbeta and 13 Jbeta primers. The method was immunoSEQ multiplex PCR; TCRdb's version includes in-frame clones alone and lacks a portion of them. The profile shows about 84,000 clones, roughly 73% of them singletons. The rearrangement joins TRBV7-7 to TRBJ2-1, with 11 bases matching TRBD2. This sequence originates from a male donor in good health and CMV-seropositive. The sample taken for sequencing was PBMCs. The CDR3 spells CASSLLAGVNEQFF. CDR3 in DNA: TGTGCCAGCAGCCTACTAGCGGGAGTTAATGAGCAGTTCTTC.